This T cell receptor beta chain appears in the sequencing data of a study of blood T cell repertoires in COVID-19. Whole-study context: Sources were T cells, B-cell-depleted T cells, or PBMCs; the material itself was cDNA or gDNA.

The germline V gene encodes CDR1 LNHDA and CDR2 SQIVND (reference sequence). The CDR3 has 15 amino acids. V shed 4 bases and J shed 0 bases, with 7 bases lying between them. In terms of age and location, participants ranged from roughly 18 to 95 years and lived in around 22 US areas. Each participant's cohort was designated according to participant-reported clinical history. Repertoires were generated with immunoSEQ multiplex PCR, while TCRdb's copy carries only in-frame clones and drops some. The sample includes around 190,000 clones, roughly 80% seen only once; the top ten take 2.5% to 3.5%. The sequence was collected from a woman aged 30 to 39 who had recovered from COVID-19. V usage is TRBV19 and J usage is TRBJ2-6, with TRBD2 as a possible D gene (6 bases). Sequenced material: PBMCs or T cells enriched from blood (not recorded which). CDR3 in amino acids: CASSNSGSGANVLTF. The CDR3 bases are TGTGCCAGTAGTAATAGCGGCTCTGGGGCCAACGTCCTGACTTTC.